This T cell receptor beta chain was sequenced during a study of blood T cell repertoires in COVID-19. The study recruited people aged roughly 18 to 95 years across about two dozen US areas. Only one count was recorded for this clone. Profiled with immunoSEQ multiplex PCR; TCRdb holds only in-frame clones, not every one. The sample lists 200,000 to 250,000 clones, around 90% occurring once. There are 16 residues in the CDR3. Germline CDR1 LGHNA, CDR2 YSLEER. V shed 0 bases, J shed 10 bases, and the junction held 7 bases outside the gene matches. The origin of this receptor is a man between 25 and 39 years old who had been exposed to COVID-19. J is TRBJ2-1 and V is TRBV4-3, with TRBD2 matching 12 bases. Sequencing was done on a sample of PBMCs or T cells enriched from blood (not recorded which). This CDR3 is CASSQELAGGPWEQFF. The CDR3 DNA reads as TGCGCCAGCAGCCAAGAACTAGCGGGGGGACCCTGGGAGCAGTTCTTC.